This T cell receptor (beta chain) was observed in a study of CXCR3-negative and CXCR3-positive naive CD8 T cells. Points from the study as a whole: Similarly elevated diversity marked both naive subsets, with memory CD8+ cells showing far lower diversity.

Looked up from germline, CDR1 is WNHNN and CDR2 is SYGVQD (reference sequence). The CDR3 covers 14 residues. On this clonotype itself: Antigen: not known.

UMI-labeled TRB cDNA libraries were prepared by 5' RACE. TCRdb re-analyzed the 5' RACE reads; it lists each CDR3 protein once, without DNA. Here the sample table reports fewer than 55,000 distinct CDR3 sequences. This clonotype was sampled from a human donor in good health. Some clones in this sample may be carry-over from other donors' samples. The chain recombines TRBV10-1 with TRBJ2-2; TCRdb indicates TRBD2, and absent DNA this call remains unverified. The sample consisted of naive CXCR3- CD8+ T cells from blood. The subset denotes: CD45RO-CCR7+CD27+CD95- naive CD8+ T cells lacking CXCR3 (TNR3-). CDR3 amino acids: CASSDGPSSGELFF.